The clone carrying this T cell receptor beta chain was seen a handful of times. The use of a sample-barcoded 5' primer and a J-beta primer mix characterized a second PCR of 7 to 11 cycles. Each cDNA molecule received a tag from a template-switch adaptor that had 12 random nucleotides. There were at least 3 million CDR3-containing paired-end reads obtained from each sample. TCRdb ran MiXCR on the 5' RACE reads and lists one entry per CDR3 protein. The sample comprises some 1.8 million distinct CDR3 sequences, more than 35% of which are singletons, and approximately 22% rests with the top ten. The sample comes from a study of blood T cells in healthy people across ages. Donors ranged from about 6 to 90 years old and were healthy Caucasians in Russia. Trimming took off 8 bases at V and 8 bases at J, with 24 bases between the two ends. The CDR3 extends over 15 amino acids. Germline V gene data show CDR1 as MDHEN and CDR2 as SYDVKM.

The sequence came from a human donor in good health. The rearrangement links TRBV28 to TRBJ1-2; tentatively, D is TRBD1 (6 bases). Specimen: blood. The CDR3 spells CASHQRGQLIYGYTF. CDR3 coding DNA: TGTGCCAGCCACCAGCGGGGACAACTAATCTACGGCTACACCTTC.